The clone carrying this T cell receptor beta chain has just one count. Its antigen is still unknown. There were TCR beta CDR3 regions amplified from RNA transcripts. The study used the HTBI primer set for a first-round RT-PCR of the TCR CDR3. Via MiXCR, TCRdb re-called the multiplex PCR reads, giving one row per CDR3 protein. The table lists roughly 510,000 distinct CDR3 sequences, 40% to 50% of them singletons, with around 44% in the top ten. These data come from a study of T cells in Graves' hyperthyroidism and ophthalmopathy. Study-level findings and limits: Blood also carried most thyroid clonotypes expanded above 0.001. Ophthalmopathy and stable hyperthyroidism were separated by a 13 V-J model.

The CDR3 is 16 amino acids. Trimming removed 4 bases from V and 4 bases from J, with 22 bases in between. CDR1 is SQVTM, CDR2 ANQGSEA, per germline. The study based diagnoses on clinical symptoms, serum thyroxine and TRAb, thyroid ultrasound and orbital computed tomography. This sequence was found in an adult woman with Graves' disease, either hyperthyroidism or ophthalmopathy (not recorded which). Sequencing was performed on peripheral blood or thyroid tissue (not recorded which). The chain combines TRBV29-1 with TRBJ1-2; D perhaps matches TRBD1 (5 bases). The CDR3 protein is CSVVKPGDVPFYGYTF. The CDR3 DNA sequence: TGCAGCGTTGTAAAGCCGGGGGACGTCCCCTTCTATGGCTACACCTTC.